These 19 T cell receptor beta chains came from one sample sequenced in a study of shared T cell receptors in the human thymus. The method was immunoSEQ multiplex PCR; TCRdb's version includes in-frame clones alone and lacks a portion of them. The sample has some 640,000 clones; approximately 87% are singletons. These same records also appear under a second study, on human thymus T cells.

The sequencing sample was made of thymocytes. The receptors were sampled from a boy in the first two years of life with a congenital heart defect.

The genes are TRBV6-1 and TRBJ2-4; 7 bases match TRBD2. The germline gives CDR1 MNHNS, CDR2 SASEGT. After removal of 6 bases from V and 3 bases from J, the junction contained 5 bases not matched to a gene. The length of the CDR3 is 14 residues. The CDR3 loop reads CASSWGGNKNIQYF. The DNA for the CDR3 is TGTGCCAGCAGCTGGGGGGGGAACAAAAACATTCAGTACTTC.

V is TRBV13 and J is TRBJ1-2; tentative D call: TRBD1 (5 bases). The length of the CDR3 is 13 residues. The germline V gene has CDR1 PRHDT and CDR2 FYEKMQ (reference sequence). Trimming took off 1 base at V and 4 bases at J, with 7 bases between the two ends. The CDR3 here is CASSLDRPYGYTF. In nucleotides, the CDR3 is TGTGCCAGCAGCTTAGACAGGCCCTATGGCTACACCTTC. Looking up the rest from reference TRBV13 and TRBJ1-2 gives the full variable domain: AAGVIQSPRHLIKEKRETATLKCYPIPRHDTVYWYQQGPGQDPQFLISFYEKMQSDKGSIPDRFSAQQFSDYHSELNMSSLELGDSALYFCASSLDRPYGYTFGSGTRLTVV.

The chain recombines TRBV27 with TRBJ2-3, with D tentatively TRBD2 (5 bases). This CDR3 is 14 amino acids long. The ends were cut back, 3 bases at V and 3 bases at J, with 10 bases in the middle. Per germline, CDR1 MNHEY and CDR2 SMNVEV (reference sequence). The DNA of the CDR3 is TGTGCCAGCAGTTTGGGGAGCAGAACAGATACGCAGTATTTT. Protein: CASSLGSRTDTQYF.

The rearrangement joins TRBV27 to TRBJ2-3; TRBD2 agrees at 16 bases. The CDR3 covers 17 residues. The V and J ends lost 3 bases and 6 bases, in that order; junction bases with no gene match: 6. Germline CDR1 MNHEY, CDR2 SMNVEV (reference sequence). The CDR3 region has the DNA TGTGCCAGCAGTTTGGGGACTAGCGGGGGGGCGAGGGATACGCAGTATTTT. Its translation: CASSLGTSGGARDTQYF.

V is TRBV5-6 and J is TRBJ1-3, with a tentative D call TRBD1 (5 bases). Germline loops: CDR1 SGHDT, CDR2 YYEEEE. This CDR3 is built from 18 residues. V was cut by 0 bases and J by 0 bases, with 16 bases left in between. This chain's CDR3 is CASSLVAGLQSSGNTIYF. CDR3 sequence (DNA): TGTGCCAGCAGCTTGGTTGCGGGACTTCAATCCTCTGGAAACACCATATATTTT.

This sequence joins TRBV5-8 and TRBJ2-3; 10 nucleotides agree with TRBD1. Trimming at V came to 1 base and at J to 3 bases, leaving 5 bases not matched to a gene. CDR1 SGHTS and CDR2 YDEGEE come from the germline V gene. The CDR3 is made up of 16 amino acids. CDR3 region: CASSLRDRGLTDTQYF. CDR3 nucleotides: TGTGCCAGCAGCTTGAGGGACAGGGGTTTGACAGATACGCAGTATTTT.

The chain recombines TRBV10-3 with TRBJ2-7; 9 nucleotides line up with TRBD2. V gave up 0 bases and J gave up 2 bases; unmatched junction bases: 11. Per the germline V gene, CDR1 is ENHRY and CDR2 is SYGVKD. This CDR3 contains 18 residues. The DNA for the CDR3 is TGTGCCATCAGTGAGTCTGGCGGGGGGGCTTCGCTTACCTACGAGCAGTACTTC. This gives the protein CAISESGGGASLTYEQYF.

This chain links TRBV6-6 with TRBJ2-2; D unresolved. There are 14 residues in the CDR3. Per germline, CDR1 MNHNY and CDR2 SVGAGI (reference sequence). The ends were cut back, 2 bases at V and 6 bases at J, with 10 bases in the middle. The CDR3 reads CASSYPMSSGELFF. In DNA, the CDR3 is TGTGCCAGCAGTTACCCTATGAGCTCCGGGGAGCTGTTTTTT.

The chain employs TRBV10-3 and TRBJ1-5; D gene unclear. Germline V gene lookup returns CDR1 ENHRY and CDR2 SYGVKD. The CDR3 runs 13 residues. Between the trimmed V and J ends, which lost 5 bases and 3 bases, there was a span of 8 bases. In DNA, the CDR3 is TGTGCCATCAGTCTTGCGGTCAATCAGCCCCAGCATTTT. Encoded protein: CAISLAVNQPQHF.

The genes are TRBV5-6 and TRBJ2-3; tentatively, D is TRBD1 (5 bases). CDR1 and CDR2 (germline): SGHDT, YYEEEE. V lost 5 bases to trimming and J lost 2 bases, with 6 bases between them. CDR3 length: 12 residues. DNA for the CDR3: TGTGCCAGCAGGACAGCCACAGATACGCAGTATTTT. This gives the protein CASRTATDTQYF.

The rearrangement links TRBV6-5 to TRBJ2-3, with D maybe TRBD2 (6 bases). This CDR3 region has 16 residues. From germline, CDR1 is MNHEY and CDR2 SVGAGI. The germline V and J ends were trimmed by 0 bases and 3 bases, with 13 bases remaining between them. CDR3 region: CASSYSREWWTDTQYF. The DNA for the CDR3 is TGTGCCAGCAGTTACTCCCGGGAGTGGTGGACAGATACGCAGTATTTT.

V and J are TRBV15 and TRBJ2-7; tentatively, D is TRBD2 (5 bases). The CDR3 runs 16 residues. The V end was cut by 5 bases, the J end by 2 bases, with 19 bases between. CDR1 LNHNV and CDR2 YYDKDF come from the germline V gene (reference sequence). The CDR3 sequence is CATSRSRVVEAYEQYF. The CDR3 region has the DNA TGTGCCACCAGCCGGAGCCGGGTTGTGGAGGCCTACGAGCAGTACTTC.

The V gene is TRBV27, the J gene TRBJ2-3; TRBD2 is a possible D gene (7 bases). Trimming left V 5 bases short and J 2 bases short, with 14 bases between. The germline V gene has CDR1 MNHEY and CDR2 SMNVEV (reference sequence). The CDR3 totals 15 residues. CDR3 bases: TGTGCCAGCAGTACTAAGGGGGGGCCCACAGATACGCAGTATTTT. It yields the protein CASSTKGGPTDTQYF.

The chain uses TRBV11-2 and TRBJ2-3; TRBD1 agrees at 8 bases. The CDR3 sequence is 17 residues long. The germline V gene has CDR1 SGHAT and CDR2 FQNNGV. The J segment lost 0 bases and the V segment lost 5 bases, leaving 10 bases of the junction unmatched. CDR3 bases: TGTGCCAGCAGCCAACAAACAGGGGGACCTAGCACAGATACGCAGTATTTT. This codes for CASSQQTGGPSTDTQYF.

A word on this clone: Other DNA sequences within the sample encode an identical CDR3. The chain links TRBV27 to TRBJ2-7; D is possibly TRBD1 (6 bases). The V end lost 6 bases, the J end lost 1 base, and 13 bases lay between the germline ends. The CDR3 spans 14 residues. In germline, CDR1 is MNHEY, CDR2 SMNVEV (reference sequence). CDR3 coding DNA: TGTGCCAGCAGAACGTCAGGGGCATCCTACGAGCAGTACTTC. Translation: CASRTSGASYEQYF.

The CDR3 sequence is CASSPGGREGWNEQFF. CDR3 bases: TGTGCCAGCAGCCCAGGCGGGCGGGAGGGGTGGAATGAGCAGTTCTTC. The rearrangement uses TRBV13 and TRBJ2-1; 9 bases line up with TRBD2. The germline CDR1 and CDR2 sequences are PRHDT and FYEKMQ (reference sequence). The V segment lost 5 bases and the J segment 7 bases; nucleotides outside the gene matches: 12. The CDR3 is 16 amino acids.

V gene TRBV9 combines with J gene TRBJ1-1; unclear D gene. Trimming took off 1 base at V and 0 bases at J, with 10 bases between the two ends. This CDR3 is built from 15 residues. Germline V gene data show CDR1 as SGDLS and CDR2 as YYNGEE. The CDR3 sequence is CASSVPRSLNTEAFF. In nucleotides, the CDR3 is TGTGCCAGCAGCGTACCGAGGAGCCTGAACACTGAAGCTTTCTTT.

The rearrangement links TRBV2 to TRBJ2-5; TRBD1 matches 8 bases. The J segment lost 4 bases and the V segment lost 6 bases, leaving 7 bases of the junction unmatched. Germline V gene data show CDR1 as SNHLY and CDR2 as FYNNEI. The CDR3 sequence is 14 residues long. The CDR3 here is CASRGDRTSETQYF. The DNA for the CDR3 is TGTGCCAGCAGGGGGGACAGGACTTCAGAGACCCAGTACTTC. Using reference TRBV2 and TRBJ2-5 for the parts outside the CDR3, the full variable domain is EPEVTQTPSHQVTQMGQEVILRCVPISNHLYFYWYRQILGQKVEFLVSFYNNEISEKSEIFDDQFSVERPDGSNFTLKIRSTKLEDSAMYFCASRGDRTSETQYFGPGTRLLVL.

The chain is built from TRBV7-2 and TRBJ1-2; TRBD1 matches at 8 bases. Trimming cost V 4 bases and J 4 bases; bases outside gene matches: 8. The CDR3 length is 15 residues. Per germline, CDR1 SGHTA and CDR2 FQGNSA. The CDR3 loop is CASSSRTGKTYGYTF. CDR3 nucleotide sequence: TGTGCCAGCAGCTCCCGGACAGGGAAGACCTATGGCTACACCTTC.